The entry below gives a single T cell receptor beta chain sequence along with its context. Its target is unknown. Sequencing followed a ViraFEST assay step that expanded antigen-specific CD4+ T cells with viral peptide pools. On day 10 of culture, CD4+ T cells were separated out. All vaccine recipients tested negative for nucleocapsid antibodies and had never contracted SARS-CoV-2 infection. IL-2 at about 10 IU/ml and peptides at 10 ug/ml were added to cultured PBMC, fewer than 2.5 million per well. On day 3 and again on day 7, half the medium was replaced with IL-2 medium. Unmatched junction bases numbered 6, after V lost 3 bases and J lost 5 bases. This CDR3 has 15 residues. Germline CDR1 and CDR2: DFQATT and SNEGSKA (reference sequence). The method was immunoSEQ multiplex PCR; TCRdb's version includes in-frame clones alone and lacks a portion of them. The table lists 65,000 to 90,000 clones, around 79% of them singletons.

The entry originates in a study of vaccination effects on CD4 cells after COVID-19. General observations from the study: Small numbers of convalescent patients limited the study. It also lacked early post-infection timepoints. Clones arising from infection and from vaccination showed marked clonal contraction late after vaccination.

The clonotype was recovered from a human donor who received a COVID-19 vaccine. The sample was CD4+ T cells from PBMCs cultured with HCoV-NL63 spike peptides, taken before COVID-19 vaccination. V is TRBV20-1 and J is TRBJ2-2; the match to TRBD2 covers 10 bases. For the CDR3, the DNA is TGCAGTGCTAGTACAGCGGGGGGGAGAACCGGGGAGCTGTTTTTT. Protein: CSASTAGGRTGELFF.